Following are 23 T cell receptor beta chains from one sample sequenced in a study of blood T cell repertoires in COVID-19. Profiling relied on immunoSEQ multiplex PCR, and the TCRdb table lists in-frame clones only, not all of them. Seen here are 210,000 or so clones, roughly 87% observed once, and the top ten hold 10% to 15%. The sequenced sample was peripheral blood. The receptors here all came from a woman under 30 who had recovered from COVID-19.

This rearrangement joins TRBV5-1 to TRBJ2-2, with TRBD1 matching over 7 bases. This CDR3 region has 18 residues. Germline CDR1 is SGHRS and CDR2 is YFSETQ. The V segment lost 6 bases and the J segment 5 bases; nucleotides outside the gene matches: 19. The CDR3 sequence is CASKIPGQNLFNTGELFF. CDR3 nucleotide sequence: TGCGCCAGCAAAATTCCGGGACAGAACCTTTTTAATACCGGGGAGCTGTTTTTT.

This clone has a single count. The genes are TRBV2 and TRBJ2-7, with TRBD1 matching 8 bases. The CDR3 spans 14 residues. Germline V lookup: CDR1 SNHLY, CDR2 FYNNEI. The junction had 4 bases not matched to a gene; V was cut back by 6 bases and J by 0 bases. The CDR3: CASRRQGSSYEQYF. CDR3 coding DNA: TGTGCCAGCAGACGACAGGGGAGCTCCTACGAGCAGTACTTC.

This clone was counted once. V gene TRBV27 combines with J gene TRBJ1-1; weak D call: TRBD1 (5 bases). The V gene lost 4 bases and the J gene lost 0 bases, with 12 bases spanning the gap. This CDR3 comprises 15 residues. From germline, CDR1 is MNHEY and CDR2 SMNVEV (reference sequence). This CDR3 is CASSSEKGMNTEAFF. The CDR3 DNA sequence: TGTGCCAGCAGTTCAGAAAAGGGGATGAACACTGAAGCTTTCTTT.

The V call is TRBV11-2, the J call TRBJ1-6; a weak D match, TRBD1 (6 bases). The CDR3 extends over 17 amino acids. V lost 5 bases and J 0 bases, leaving 14 bases between the germline ends. Germline values: CDR1 SGHAT, CDR2 FQNNGV. The CDR3 DNA sequence: TGTGCCAGCAGCCCAGGACAGCGGAGCTCCTATAATTCACCCCTCCACTTT. Translating gives CASSPGQRSSYNSPLHF.

The chain joins TRBV10-3 to TRBJ2-7, with D possibly TRBD2 on 5 matching bases. Germline loops: CDR1 ENHRY, CDR2 SYGVKD. Deletions cut 4 bases from V and 3 bases from J, with 10 bases between. This CDR3 has 13 amino acids. As DNA, the CDR3 is TGTGCCATCAGTGGACGGGAAAACTACGAGCAGTACTTC. Protein: CAISGRENYEQYF.

This clone has a handful of counts. The J gene is TRBJ2-1, the V gene TRBV19, with TRBD2 as a possible D gene (6 bases). This CDR3 contains 15 residues. From germline, CDR1 is LNHDA and CDR2 SQIVND (reference sequence). V was pared by 4 bases and J by 0 bases, with 10 bases between. In DNA form, the CDR3 reads TGTGCCAGTAGTACTGACGGGAGCTCCTACAATGAGCAGTTCTTC. Its translation is CASSTDGSSYNEQFF.

The chain has TRBV2 and TRBJ1-4; 7 bases are shared with TRBD1. This CDR3 contains 15 residues. Germline CDR1 SNHLY, CDR2 FYNNEI. V shed 3 bases and J 8 bases; nucleotides not matched to a gene: 9. The CDR3 loop reads CASSEGGQSPEKLFF. The CDR3 region has the DNA TGTGCCAGCAGTGAGGGGGGACAGTCCCCAGAAAAACTGTTTTTT.

The chain couples TRBV5-1 to TRBJ1-1, with D hard to call. CDR1 SGHRS and CDR2 YFSETQ come from the germline V gene. The V gene lost 7 bases and the J gene lost 3 bases, with 10 bases spanning the gap. CDR3 length equals 12 residues. The DNA of the CDR3 is TGCGCCAGCTATCATATAGACACTGAAGCTTTCTTT. Its translation is CASYHIDTEAFF.

The rearrangement joins TRBV25-1 to TRBJ1-2, with 7 bases lining up with TRBD1. CDR3 length equals 14 residues. V shed 3 bases, J shed 6 bases, and the junction held 7 bases outside the gene matches. From germline, CDR1 is MGHDK and CDR2 SYGVNS. The CDR3 coding sequence is TGTGCCAGCAGTGATGGCAGGGGGGACCATGGCTACACCTTC. It yields the protein CASSDGRGDHGYTF.

The CDR3 DNA sequence: TGTGCCAGCAGCAGGGGAGCCTGGCGCAATCAGCCCCAGCATTTT. This sequence encodes CASSRGAWRNQPQHF. V and J are TRBV19 and TRBJ1-5, with D perhaps matching TRBD1 (6 bases). V lost 9 bases, J lost 2 bases, and 17 bases lay in between. The CDR3 is 15 residues long. Germline CDR1 and CDR2: LNHDA and SQIVND (reference sequence).

V is TRBV9 and J is TRBJ1-3; D is possibly TRBD1 (6 bases). Trimming took off 7 bases at V and 1 base at J, with 12 bases between the two ends. Germline values: CDR1 SGDLS, CDR2 YYNGEE. The CDR3 contains 14 residues. The CDR3 DNA is TGTGCCAGCGGCGGGGGCTTTTCTGGAAACACCATATATTTT. It is translated as CASGGGFSGNTIYF. The variable domain in full, with the rest retrieved from reference TRBV9 and TRBJ1-3, is DSGVTQTPKHLITATGQRVTLRCSPRSGDLSVYWYQQSLDQGLQFLIQYYNGEERAKGNILERFSAQQFPDLHSELNLSSLELGDSALYFCASGGGFSGNTIYFGEGSWLTVV.

This chain links TRBV6-5 with TRBJ2-7; D not resolved. CDR1 MNHEY and CDR2 SVGAGI come from the germline V gene. Trimming took 3 bases from V and 3 from J, leaving 9 bases between them. This CDR3 is built from 13 residues. The CDR3 DNA reads as TGTGCCAGCAGTTATATGGGCAGCTACGAGCAGTACTTC. It translates to CASSYMGSYEQYF.

The V call is TRBV5-6, the J call TRBJ2-7, with a weak D call TRBD2 (6 bases). V was pared by 1 base and J by 5 bases, with 13 bases between. CDR1 is SGHDT and CDR2 is YYEEEE in the germline V gene. The CDR3 sequence is 14 residues long. The CDR3 loop reads CASSLMYAGNEQYF. The CDR3 nucleotides are TGTGCCAGCAGCTTGATGTACGCGGGGAACGAGCAGTACTTC.

The chain has TRBV9 and TRBJ2-3; tentatively, D is TRBD2 (6 bases). The CDR3 length is 16 residues. Germline assignment: CDR1 SGDLS and CDR2 YYNGEE. Trimming took 0 bases from V and 6 from J, leaving 17 bases between them. The CDR3 loop is CASSVEDGSGLDTQYF. CDR3 DNA: TGTGCCAGCAGCGTAGAGGACGGGAGTGGGTTGGATACGCAGTATTTT.

This rearrangement joins TRBV30 to TRBJ1-4; no clear D. Germline-derived CDR1 and CDR2 are GTSNPN and SVGIG (reference sequence). V lost 3 bases and J lost 3, with 14 bases in between. The CDR3 sequence is 15 residues long. The CDR3 loop is CAWRAARVANEKLFF. The CDR3 DNA follows: TGTGCCTGGAGGGCGGCCCGGGTGGCTAATGAAAAACTGTTTTTT.

The V and J genes are TRBV7-2 and TRBJ2-1, with 10 nucleotides matching TRBD1. CDR3 length: 12 residues. CDR1 is SGHTA and CDR2 is FQGNSA in the germline V gene. With V trimmed by 5 bases and J by 15 bases, 7 bases remained unmatched. The CDR3: CASSQTGGPVFF. Here the CDR3 DNA reads TGTGCCAGCAGCCAGACAGGGGGCCCGGTGTTCTTC.

The rearrangement links TRBV30 to TRBJ2-7; TRBD1 matches 7 bases. Trimming at V came to 8 bases and at J to 2 bases, leaving 12 bases not matched to a gene. The CDR3 runs to 14 residues. The germline CDR1 and CDR2 sequences are GTSNPN and SVGIG (reference sequence). The CDR3 DNA follows: TGTGCCGGACGAGAGATAGACAGGGCCTACGAGCAGTACTTC. The encoded protein is CAGREIDRAYEQYF.

The gene calls are TRBV30 and TRBJ1-1; 7 bases match TRBD1. The V gene end was trimmed by 2 bases and the J gene end by 1 base; junction bases not matched to a gene: 1. This CDR3 is built from 13 residues. Germline loops: CDR1 GTSNPN, CDR2 SVGIG (reference sequence). The CDR3 DNA sequence: TGTGCCTGGAGTCAGGGGGGGAACACTGAAGCTTTCTTT. Residues: CAWSQGGNTEAFF.

The chain links TRBV3-1 (or the pseudogene TRBV3-2) to TRBJ2-1, with D possibly TRBD1 on 6 matching bases. The CDR3 extends over 15 amino acids. Trimming pared 0 bases from V and 6 bases from J, leaving 12 bases between. Germline values: CDR1 LGHDT, CDR2 YNNKEL (reference sequence). The CDR3 region has the DNA TGTGCCAGCAGCCAAGATTTAGGGACAAGCAATGAGCAGTTCTTC. Its translation is CASSQDLGTSNEQFF.

The rearrangement joins TRBV18 to TRBJ2-7, with TRBD2 matching 7 bases. This CDR3 has 14 amino acids. After removal of 1 base from V and 4 bases from J, the junction contained 4 bases not matched to a gene. CDR1 is KGHSH and CDR2 is LQKENI in the germline V gene. The CDR3 nucleotides read TGTGCCAGCTCACCACTCGGGGGGAGTTACGAGCAGTACTTC. This translates into CASSPLGGSYEQYF.

This sequence joins TRBV19 and TRBJ2-1, with 12 positions matching TRBD2. The J segment lost 3 bases and the V segment lost 6 bases, leaving 12 bases of the junction unmatched. CDR3 size: 18 residues. Germline CDR1 reads LNHDA; CDR2 reads SQIVND (reference sequence). The CDR3 loop is CASRGGLAGVQDYNEQFF. CDR3 in DNA: TGTGCCAGTAGGGGGGGACTAGCGGGTGTGCAGGACTACAATGAGCAGTTCTTC.

The V and J genes are TRBV11-3 and TRBJ1-1, with D unclear. Per the germline V gene, CDR1 is SGHNT and CDR2 is YENEEA. V shed 1 base and J shed 4 bases, with 7 bases lying between them. There are 13 residues in the CDR3. The CDR3, as DNA: TGTGCCAGCAGCTTAGTTCGGGGCACTGAAGCTTTCTTT. This encodes CASSLVRGTEAFF. The whole variable domain, remainder taken from reference TRBV11-3 and TRBJ1-1, is EAGVVQSPRYKIIEKKQPVAFWCNPISGHNTLYWYLQNLGQGPELLIRYENEEAVDDSQLPKDRFSAERLKGVDSTLKIQPAELGDSAVYLCASSLVRGTEAFFGQGTRLTVV.

The rearrangement uses TRBV12-5 and TRBJ2-1; possibly TRBD2 for D (5 bases). The germline V gene has CDR1 LGHNT and CDR2 FRNRAP. Between the trimmed V and J ends, which lost 3 bases and 7 bases, there was a span of 13 bases. This CDR3 spans 14 amino acids. DNA of the CDR3: TGTGCTAGTGGTTTTCACGGAGGTGAGAATGAGCAGTTCTTC. Translating gives CASGFHGGENEQFF. The full variable domain, in which reference TRBV12-5 and TRBJ2-1 provide the parts outside the CDR3, is DARVTQTPRHKVTEMGQEVTMRCQPILGHNTVFWYRQTMMQGLELLAYFRNRAPLDDSGMPKDRFSAEMPDATLATLKIQPSEPRDSAVYFCASGFHGGENEQFFGPGTRLTVL.